The source of this TCR beta chain is a study of blood T cells in healthy people across ages. Primed by a sample-barcoded 5' primer and a J-beta primer mix, a second PCR proceeded for about 6 to 11 cycles. TCRdb recomputed calls from the 5' RACE reads with MiXCR, one row per CDR3 protein. The table records some 700,000 distinct CDR3 sequences, 22% of them present only once. The CDR3 sequence is 13 residues long. V shed 2 bases and J shed 5 bases, with 9 bases lying between them. The V gene's germline CDR1 is ENHRY and CDR2 SYGVKD. This clonotype was observed a handful of times. Every donor provided roughly 10 milliliters of peripheral blood.

V usage is TRBV10-3 and J usage is TRBJ2-5; tentatively, D is TRBD1 or TRBD2 (6 bases each). The sequencing input was blood. The sequence was obtained from a man aged 70-80 years in good health. CDR3: CAISETGRETQYF. CDR3 nucleotides: TGTGCCATCAGTGAGACAGGGAGGGAGACCCAGTACTTC.